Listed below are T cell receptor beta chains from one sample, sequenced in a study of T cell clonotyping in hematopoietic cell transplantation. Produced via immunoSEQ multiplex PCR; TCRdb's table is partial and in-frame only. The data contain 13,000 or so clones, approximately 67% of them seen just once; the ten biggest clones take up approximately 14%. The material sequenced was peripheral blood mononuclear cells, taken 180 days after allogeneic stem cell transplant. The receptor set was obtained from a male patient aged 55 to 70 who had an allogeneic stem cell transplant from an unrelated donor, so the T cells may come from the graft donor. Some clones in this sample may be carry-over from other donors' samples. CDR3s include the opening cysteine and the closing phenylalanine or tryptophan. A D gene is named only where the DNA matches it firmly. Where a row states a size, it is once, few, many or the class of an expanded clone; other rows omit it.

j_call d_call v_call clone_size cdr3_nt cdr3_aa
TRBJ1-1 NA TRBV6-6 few TGTGCCAGCTACCCCAGGTGGGCCACTGAAGCTTTCTTT CASYPRWATEAFF
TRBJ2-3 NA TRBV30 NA TGTGCCTGGAGTGTATTGGGGACGCAGTATTTT CAWSVLGTQYF
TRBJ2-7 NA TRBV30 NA TGTGCCTGGGGGGACATCTACGAGCAGTACTTC CAWGDIYEQYF
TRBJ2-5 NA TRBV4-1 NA TGCGCCAGCAGCCCCTGGAGACAAGAGACCCAGTACTTC CASSPWRQETQYF
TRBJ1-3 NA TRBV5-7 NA TGTGCCAGCAGCTCCTCAAGTGGGCCTGGAAACACCATATATTTT CASSSSSGPGNTIYF
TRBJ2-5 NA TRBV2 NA TGTGCCAGCAGAGGGGAGGCTCGTGAGACCCAGTACTTC CASRGEARETQYF
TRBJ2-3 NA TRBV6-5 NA TGTGCCAGCGGAAACACAGATACGCAGTATTTT CASGNTDTQYF
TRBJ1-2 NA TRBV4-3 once TGCGCCAGCAGCCGGACGGGACGGGGCTACACCTTC CASSRTGRGYTF
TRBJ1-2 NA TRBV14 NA TGTGACAGCAGCCAAGACAGAACCCGTCCCTCTAACTATGGCTACACCTTC CDSSQDRTRPSNYGYTF
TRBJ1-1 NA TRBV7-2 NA TGTGCCAGCAGCTTGCCCAGGGCCACTGAAGCTTTCTTT CASSLPRATEAFF
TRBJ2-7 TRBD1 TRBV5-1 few TGCGCCAGCAGCTGGACAGGTCAGCCGCCCTACGAGCAGTACTTC CASSWTGQPPYEQYF